This TCR beta chain was sequenced during a study of post-analysis software for immune sequencing data. On the study more broadly: The study covered relapsing-remitting, secondary progressive and progressive-relapsing courses of multiple sclerosis. Whole-study findings and limits: Pronounced co-clustering by F measure was evident among identically batched samples. Among a few TRBV segments more frequent in patients than controls were TRBV5-6, TRBV5-1 and TRBV20-1. Versus controls, multiple sclerosis patients showed significantly lower diversity (normalized Chao1).

V lost 7 bases to trimming and J lost 4 bases, with 16 bases between them. Germline-derived CDR1 and CDR2 are KGHDR and SFDVKD. The CDR3 spans 15 residues. This clonotype was seen a handful of times. Its target is not known. The TCR beta cDNA libraries contained unique molecular identifiers. Roughly 500,000 cDNA molecules were obtained per 1 to 10 million input T cells. TCRdb reanalysed the PCR reads using MiXCR and keeps one entry per CDR3 protein. The repertoire has about 540,000 distinct CDR3 sequences, roughly 34% of them found once; the top ten carry less than 6%. The chain combines TRBV24-1 with TRBJ2-1; D is perhaps TRBD1 or TRBD2 (5 bases each). Sequencing was done on a sample of blood. This TCR derives from a girl aged 2-17 years with multiple sclerosis. This CDR3 is CATSPWDGPYNEQFF. CDR3 coding DNA: TGTGCCACCAGCCCATGGGACGGGCCTTACAATGAGCAGTTCTTC.